This TCR beta chain was retrieved from a study of radiation and T cells in renal cell carcinoma. About the research overall: Nephrectomy followed 15 Gy stereotactic body radiation by 4 weeks. Study-wide findings and caveats: Without pretreatment biopsies, baseline tumor clonotype presence was undetermined.

Concerning this clone itself: Its target is not known.

The CDR3 consists of 13 residues. In germline, CDR1 is SEHNR, CDR2 FQNEAQ (reference sequence). V was shortened by 7 bases and J by 1 base, with 10 bases between the two germline ends. Generated by immunoSEQ multiplex PCR, the TCRdb table keeps only in-frame clones and is missing some. The sample includes 150,000 or so clones, approximately 87% of them seen just once. Time point reported: baseline pretreatment blood. As to treatment: 15 Gy SBRT to primary tumor, nephrectomy 4 weeks later. Clear cell pathology was present in this patient's renal cell carcinoma. This receptor was taken from a woman between 45 and 65 years old with renal cell carcinoma. V is TRBV7-9 and J is TRBJ1-1; the D is unclear. The sample was blood, taken from a patient whose treatment included radiotherapy and nephrectomy. CDR3 DNA: TGTGCCAGCAAGACCTTTGGGAACACTGAAGCTTTCTTT. Its protein product is CASKTFGNTEAFF.